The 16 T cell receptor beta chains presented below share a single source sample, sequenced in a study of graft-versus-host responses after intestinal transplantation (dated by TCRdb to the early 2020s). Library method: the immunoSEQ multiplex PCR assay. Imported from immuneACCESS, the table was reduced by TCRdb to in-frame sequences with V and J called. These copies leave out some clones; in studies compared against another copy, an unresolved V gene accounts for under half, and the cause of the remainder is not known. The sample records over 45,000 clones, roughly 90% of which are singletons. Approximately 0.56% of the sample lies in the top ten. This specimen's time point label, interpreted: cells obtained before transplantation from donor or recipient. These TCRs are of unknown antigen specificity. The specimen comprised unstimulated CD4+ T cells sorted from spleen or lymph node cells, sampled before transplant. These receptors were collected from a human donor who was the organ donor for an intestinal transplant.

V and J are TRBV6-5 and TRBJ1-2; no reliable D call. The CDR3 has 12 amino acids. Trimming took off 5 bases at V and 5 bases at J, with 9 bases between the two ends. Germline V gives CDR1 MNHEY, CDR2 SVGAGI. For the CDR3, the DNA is TGTGCCAGCAGTCTTGAGTCTTATGGCTACACCTTC. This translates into CASSLESYGYTF.

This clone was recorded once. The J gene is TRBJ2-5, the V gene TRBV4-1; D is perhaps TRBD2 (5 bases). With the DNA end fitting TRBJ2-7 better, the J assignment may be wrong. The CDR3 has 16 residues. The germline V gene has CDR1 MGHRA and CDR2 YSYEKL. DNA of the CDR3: TGCGCCAGCAGCCAAGTAAAAGGACTCGTTGCCTACGAGCAGTACTTC. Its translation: CASSQVKGLVAYEQYF.

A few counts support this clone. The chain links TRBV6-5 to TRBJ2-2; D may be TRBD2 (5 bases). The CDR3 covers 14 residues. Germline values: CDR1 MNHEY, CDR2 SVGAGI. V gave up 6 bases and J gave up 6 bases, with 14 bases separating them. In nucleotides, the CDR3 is TGTGCCAGCAGAAAAGACTACGGACCCGGGGAGCTGTTTTTT. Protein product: CASRKDYGPGELFF.

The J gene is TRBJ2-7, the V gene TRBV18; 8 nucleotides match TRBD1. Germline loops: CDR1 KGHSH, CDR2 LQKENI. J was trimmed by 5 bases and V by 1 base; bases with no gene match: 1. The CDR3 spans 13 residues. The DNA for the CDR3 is TGTGCCAGCTCACCACTGGACAGGGACGAGCAGTACTTC. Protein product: CASSPLDRDEQYF.

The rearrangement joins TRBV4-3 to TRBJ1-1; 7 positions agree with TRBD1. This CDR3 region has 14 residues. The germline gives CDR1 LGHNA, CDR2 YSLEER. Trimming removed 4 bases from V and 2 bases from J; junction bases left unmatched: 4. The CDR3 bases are TGCGCCAGCAGCCGGGACAGAGCTAACACTGAAGCTTTCTTT. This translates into CASSRDRANTEAFF.

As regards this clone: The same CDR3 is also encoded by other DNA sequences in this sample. This CDR3 is CASSETTDSYEQYF. CDR3 bases: TGTGCCAGCAGTGAGACAACGGACTCCTACGAGCAGTACTTC. The chain employs TRBV2 and TRBJ2-7; D is undetermined. V shed 3 bases and J shed 0 bases, with 9 bases lying between them. Looked up from germline, CDR1 is SNHLY and CDR2 is FYNNEI. The CDR3 loop spans 14 amino acids.

CDR3 protein: CASSYYRGSYNEQFF. CDR3 bases: TGTGCCAGCAGCTACTACAGGGGCTCCTACAATGAGCAGTTCTTC. This chain joins TRBV5-4 and TRBJ2-1; 7 bases line up with TRBD1. CDR1 is SGHNT, CDR2 YYREEE, per germline (reference sequence). With V trimmed by 3 bases and J by 0 bases, 3 bases remained unmatched. This CDR3 has 15 amino acids.

In DNA, the CDR3 is TGCGCCAGCAGCCACCGGGACAGGGAAATCGGGGAGCTGTTTTTT. It encodes CASSHRDREIGELFF. J is TRBJ2-2 and V is TRBV4-1; the match to TRBD1 covers 9 bases. Germline assignment: CDR1 MGHRA and CDR2 YSYEKL. V dropped 3 bases and J dropped 7; count of bases not matched to a gene: 6. This CDR3 spans 15 amino acids.

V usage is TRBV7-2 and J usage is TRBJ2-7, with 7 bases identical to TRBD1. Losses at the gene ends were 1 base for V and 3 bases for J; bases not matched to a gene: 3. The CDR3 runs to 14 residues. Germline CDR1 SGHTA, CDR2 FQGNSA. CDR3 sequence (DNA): TGTGCCAGCAGCTTAGGGGACAGCCTCTACGAGCAGTACTTC. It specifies CASSLGDSLYEQYF.

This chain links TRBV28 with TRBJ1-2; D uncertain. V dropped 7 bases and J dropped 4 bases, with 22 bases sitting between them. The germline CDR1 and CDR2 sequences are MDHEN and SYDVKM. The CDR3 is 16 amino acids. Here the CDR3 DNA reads TGTGCCAGCACCCCACGGGGTGCACAATCCCTCTATGGCTACACCTTC. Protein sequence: CASTPRGAQSLYGYTF.

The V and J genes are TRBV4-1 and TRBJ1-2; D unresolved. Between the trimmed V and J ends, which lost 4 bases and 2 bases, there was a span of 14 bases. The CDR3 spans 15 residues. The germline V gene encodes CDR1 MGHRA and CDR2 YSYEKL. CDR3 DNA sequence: TGCGCCAGCAGCCTCGGAAGTGAGGTGAACTATGGCTACACCTTC. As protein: CASSLGSEVNYGYTF.

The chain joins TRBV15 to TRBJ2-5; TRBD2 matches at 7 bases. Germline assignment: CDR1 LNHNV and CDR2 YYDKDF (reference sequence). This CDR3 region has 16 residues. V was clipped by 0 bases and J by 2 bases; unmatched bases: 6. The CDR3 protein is CATSRDLAVRQETQYF. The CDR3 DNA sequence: TGTGCCACCAGCAGAGATCTAGCGGTACGACAAGAGACCCAGTACTTC.

CDR3 in amino acids: CASSLDAGVVQFF. The CDR3 DNA reads as TGTGCCAGCAGCTTAGACGCAGGGGTGGTGCAGTTCTTC. The chain links TRBV7-3 to TRBJ2-1, with D possibly being TRBD1 (6 bases). V lost 2 bases and J lost 12, with 14 bases in between. This CDR3 region has 13 residues. CDR1 SGHTA and CDR2 FQGTGA come from the germline V gene.

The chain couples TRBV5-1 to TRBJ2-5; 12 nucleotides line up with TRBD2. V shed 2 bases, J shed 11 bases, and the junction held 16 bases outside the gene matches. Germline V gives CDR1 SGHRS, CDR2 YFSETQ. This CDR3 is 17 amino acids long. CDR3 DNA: TGCGCCAGCAGCTTCAGATCTACTAGCGGGGGGAAAGGGGAGCAGTACTTC. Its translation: CASSFRSTSGGKGEQYF. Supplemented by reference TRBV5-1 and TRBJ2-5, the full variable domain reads KAGVTQTPRYLIKTRGQQVTLSCSPISGHRSVSWYQQTPGQGLQFLFEYFSETQRNKGNFPGRFSGRQFSNSRSEMNVSTLELGDSALYLCASSFRSTSGGKGEQYFGPGTRLLVL.

The CDR3 region is CASSPRDRGSYEQYF. CDR3 nucleotide sequence: TGTGCCAGCAGCCCCCGGGACAGGGGCTCCTACGAGCAGTACTTC. J is TRBJ2-7 and V is TRBV7-2, with 10 bases fitting TRBD1. This CDR3 spans 15 amino acids. CDR1 and CDR2 from the germline V gene are SGHTA and FQGNSA. The V segment lost 5 bases and the J segment 0 bases; nucleotides outside the gene matches: 4.

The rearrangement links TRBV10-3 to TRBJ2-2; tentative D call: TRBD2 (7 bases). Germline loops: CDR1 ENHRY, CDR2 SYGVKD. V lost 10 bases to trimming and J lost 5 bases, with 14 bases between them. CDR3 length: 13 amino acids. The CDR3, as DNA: TGTGCCACGAGGAGGGGGGGTACCGGGGAGCTGTTTTTT. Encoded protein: CATRRGGTGELFF.